This record concerns one T cell receptor (beta chain) sequence. PCR primers comprised 60 Vbeta and 13 Jbeta primers. Here immunoSEQ multiplex PCR was the method, and the copy in TCRdb shows in-frame clones only, minus some. The data hold about 60,000 clones, with around four fifths observed a single time. CDR1 is SGHDT, CDR2 YYEEEE, per germline. CDR3 length equals 15 residues. V lost 1 base and J lost 4, with 13 bases in between. The data were taken from a study of cytomegalovirus exposure and HLA in healthy donors. The receptor's source is a man aged 25-45 years in good health and CMV-seronegative. The chain couples TRBV5-6 to TRBJ2-3; maybe TRBD1 (5 bases). The material sequenced was PBMCs. CDR3 residues: CASSLKGRVPDTQYF. DNA for the CDR3: TGTGCCAGCAGCTTGAAGGGCAGGGTCCCAGATACGCAGTATTTT.